Below, one TCR beta chain is given with its context. This clone's antigen is unknown. No much larger clone exists at a distance of one base, and base qualities are not known. The protocol used for the library was the immunoSEQ multiplex PCR assay. To provide template for TCR sequencing, every sample had RNA extracted and reverse transcribed into cDNA. First-strand cDNA was synthesized with SuperScript III using a 2:1 mix of oligo-dT and random hexamers. A synthetic immune receptor repertoire was used to assess amplification bias, and residual bias was removed computationally. From the authors' description of their analysis: Raw reads were preprocessed for error removal, and CDR3 was defined according to IMGT conventions as running from the conserved cysteine to phenylalanine. To get clonality, Shannon entropy was normalized by log2 of the number of productive unique TCRs and the result was subtracted from 1. CD4 or CD8 identity of scalp clones was inferred by cross-referencing scalp TCRbeta sequences with sorted blood CD4 and CD8 repertoires. Held by TCRdb, this immuneACCESS table contains in-frame sequences only and omits some clones. Under half of the omission traces to an unresolved V gene where checked; the cause of the rest is unknown. The D gene and trimming were derived from the DNA, and the V and J assignments and clone size from that table. This sample lists about 160,000 clones; 80% to 90% were detected once. The ten largest clones take up about 16% of the sample.

The time point label for this specimen denotes: baseline before oral tofacitinib. Lesional scalp punch biopsies and peripheral blood were obtained from alopecia areata patients. PBMCs were separated by density centrifugation and stained for CD3, CD4 and CD8, after which CD4+ and CD8+ T cells were sorted on a FACSAria. CDR1 and CDR2 are read off the germline V gene (reference sequence) as SEHNR and FQNEAQ. Ends trimmed: V by 5 bases, J by 4 bases; bases unmatched to a gene: 5. The CDR3 spans 14 residues, from the cysteine through the phenylalanine. Kept here is only the CDR3 DNA, which spans 42 bases and is read in frame from base 1. These data come from a study of CD8+ T cells in alopecia areata (dated by TCRdb to 2017 to 2018). Regarding the research as a whole: Treated patients were enrolled in an open-label pilot trial of oral tofacitinib, 5 to 10 mg twice daily, for moderate-to-severe alopecia areata. RNA was extracted with the PAXgene miRNA kit for fixed scalp, the miRNeasy kit for PBMCs, and the RNeasy kit for mouse skin. Clonality in the scalp was compared among normal scalp (n=4), patchy alopecia areata scalp (n=8), and alopecia totalis/universalis scalp (n=8). Human TCRbeta sequencing covered scalp tissue and sorted CD4+ and CD8+ peripheral blood T cells from patchy and totalis/universalis alopecia areata patients and healthy controls. TCRbeta CDR3 regions were amplified by immunoSEQ multiplex PCR using 35 Vbeta forward and 13 Jbeta reverse primers. Tofacitinib-treated patients had biopsies at baseline and at 4 and 24 weeks of treatment, with a later scalp biopsy in several patients. High-throughput TCRbeta sequencing was used to examine T cell clonal expansion in alopecia areata in both the C3H/HeJ mouse model and human patients. Tofacitinib was administered for 6 to 18 months, and 6 months of follow-up off drug were then conducted to assess delayed response and recurrence. What the research found in general, with its limitations: Unlike mouse skin, where gammadelta T cells dominate, normal human skin contains resident alphabeta T cells that get sequenced too, which complicates analysis of the scalp TCR repertoire. Compared with normal scalp, lesional scalp, particularly in alopecia totalis/universalis, had higher clonality and more expanded CD8+ clones, which suggests antigenic drive. TCR sequences shared between patients were less clear than in mice, possibly partly because of HLA diversity in the patient population.

Sequencing used CD8+ T cells sorted from blood, obtained at week 0. The chain is encoded by TRBV7-9 joined to TRBJ2-5, and 9 bases in between align with TRBD2. The clonotype comes from a human donor with alopecia areata. The bases read TGTGCCAGCAGCCGAACGACTAGCGGAGAGACCCAGTACTTC. This translates into CASSRTTSGETQYF.